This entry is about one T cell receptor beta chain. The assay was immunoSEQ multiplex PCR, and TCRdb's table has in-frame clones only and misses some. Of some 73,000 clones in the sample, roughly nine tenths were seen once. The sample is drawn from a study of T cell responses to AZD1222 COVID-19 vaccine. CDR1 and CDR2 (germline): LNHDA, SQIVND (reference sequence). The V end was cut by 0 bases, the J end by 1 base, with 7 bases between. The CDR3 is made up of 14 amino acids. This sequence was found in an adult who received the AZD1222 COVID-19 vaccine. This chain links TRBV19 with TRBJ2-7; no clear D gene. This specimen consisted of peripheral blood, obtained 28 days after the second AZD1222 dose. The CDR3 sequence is CASSIDFSSYEQYF. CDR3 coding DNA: TGTGCCAGTAGTATAGATTTCTCTTCCTACGAGCAGTACTTC.